These 30 T cell receptor beta chains came from one sample sequenced in a study of vaccination and CD4 T cells after COVID-19. Their recognized antigens are unknown. Treatment described: approximately nine-day PBMC culture with coronavirus spike peptide pools or control peptides (ViraFEST assay). The assay that was used to sequence DNA from cultured CD4+ T cells was the Oncomine TCR Beta short-read assay. Via MiXCR, TCRdb re-called the PCR reads, giving one row per CDR3 protein. The sample lists approximately 14,000 distinct CDR3 sequences; 25% to 35% were seen once. Sequenced sample: cultured CD4+ T cells from blood. The receptors shown here come from a human donor with COVID-19.

This sequence joins TRBV20-1 and TRBJ2-3, with D hard to call. CDR3 length equals 12 residues. Germline CDR1 reads DFQATT; CDR2 reads SNEGSKA (reference sequence). V lost 1 base to trimming and J lost 5 bases, with 7 bases between them. The CDR3 is CSARGPRDTQYF. The CDR3 region has the DNA TGCAGTGCTAGAGGTCCGAGAGATACGCAGTATTTT.

The table lists this clonotype with a few counts. This sequence joins TRBV2 and TRBJ1-6; a weak D match, TRBD1 (5 bases). The CDR3 is 13 amino acids. Germline V lookup: CDR1 SNHLY, CDR2 FYNNEI. V lost 8 bases and J lost 0, with 5 bases in between. CDR3 coding DNA: TGTGCCAGCCAGGGCTCCTATAATTCACCCCTCCACTTT. Protein sequence: CASQGSYNSPLHF.

The chain carries TRBV20-1 and TRBJ2-7, with 8 bases aligning to TRBD2. Unmatched junction bases numbered 6, after V lost 0 bases and J lost 5 bases. This CDR3 has 14 residues. Germline V gene sequence: CDR1 DFQATT, CDR2 SNEGSKA (reference sequence). The CDR3 region has the DNA TGCAGTGCTAGAGATCCCGGGGGGGTCAACGAGCAGTACTTC. Amino acids: CSARDPGGVNEQYF.

The CDR3 region is CASRVQGAREQYF. Written as DNA, the CDR3 is TGTGCCAGCAGGGTACAGGGGGCGCGGGAGCAGTACTTC. The chain combines TRBV6-1 with TRBJ2-7, with TRBD1 identical over 9 bases. J was trimmed by 7 bases and V by 6 bases; bases with no gene match: 7. The CDR3 runs 13 residues. From germline, CDR1 is MNHNS and CDR2 SASEGT.

The sample holds a few counts of this clonotype. V is TRBV6-5 and J is TRBJ1-6, with D tentatively TRBD1 (5 bases). The germline V gene has CDR1 MNHEY and CDR2 SVGAGI. V lost 0 bases to trimming and J lost 6 bases, with 18 bases between them. The CDR3 extends over 18 amino acids. The CDR3 region is CASSYSSGSRGGNSPLHF. The CDR3 DNA reads as TGTGCCAGCAGTTACTCGAGTGGCAGTCGGGGGGGTAATTCACCCCTCCACTTT.

This clonotype was picked up a small number of times. The rearrangement uses TRBV19 and TRBJ1-2; 9 bases agree with TRBD1. Trimming cost V 4 bases and J 3 bases; bases outside gene matches: 12. Per the germline V gene, CDR1 is LNHDA and CDR2 is SQIVND (reference sequence). The CDR3 runs to 17 residues. The CDR3 spells CASSNGYGTGHDYGYTF. The CDR3 nucleotides read TGTGCCAGTAGTAATGGGTACGGGACAGGGCATGACTATGGCTACACCTTC.

This sequence joins TRBV2 and TRBJ1-4, with D perhaps matching TRBD1 (5 bases). Trimming took off 2 bases at V and 8 bases at J, with 12 bases between the two ends. The CDR3 extends over 14 amino acids. The germline gives CDR1 SNHLY, CDR2 FYNNEI. The CDR3: CASSEKGAGEKLFF. DNA for the CDR3: TGTGCCAGCAGTGAAAAAGGGGCGGGGGAAAAACTGTTTTTT.

The gene calls are TRBV20-1 and TRBJ2-3; D might be TRBD1 (6 bases). Trimming stripped 0 bases from V and 5 bases from J, with 18 bases between. The CDR3 length is 16 residues. CDR1 and CDR2 from the germline V gene are DFQATT and SNEGSKA (reference sequence). DNA for the CDR3: TGCAGTGCTAGAGAGAACTTACAGGGAGTTAGAGATACGCAGTATTTT. Protein sequence: CSARENLQGVRDTQYF.

The V call is TRBV11-1, the J call TRBJ2-5; no definite D call. Germline CDR1 SGHAT, CDR2 FQDESV (reference sequence). The CDR3 length is 13 residues. Trimming took off 3 bases at V and 2 bases at J, with 7 bases between the two ends. Written as DNA, the CDR3 is TGTGCCAGCAGCTTCAGCCTTCAAGAGACCCAGTACTTC. Translated, it gives CASSFSLQETQYF.

The CDR3 is CASRDSTDTQYF. DNA for the CDR3: TGTGCCAGTAGAGACAGCACAGATACGCAGTATTTT. The chain carries TRBV6-1 and TRBJ2-3; D gene uncertain. The ends were cut back, 9 bases at V and 0 bases at J, with 7 bases in the middle. The CDR3 length is 12 residues. Germline V gene sequence: CDR1 MNHNS, CDR2 SASEGT.

Within the sample, this clonotype is medium-sized. The chain joins TRBV10-3 to TRBJ1-5; a weak D match, TRBD1 (5 bases). The CDR3 covers 14 residues. Trimming stripped 2 bases from V and 7 bases from J, with 12 bases between. Germline loops: CDR1 ENHRY, CDR2 SYGVKD. CDR3 DNA sequence: TGTGCCATCAGTGAGGATGGGGGGAGGCAGCCCCAGCATTTT. Protein product: CAISEDGGRQPQHF.

The V and J genes are TRBV6-5 and TRBJ1-5, with D hard to call. Germline V gene sequence: CDR1 MNHEY, CDR2 SVGAGI. Deletions cut 2 bases from V and 0 bases from J, with 11 bases between. The length of the CDR3 is 16 residues. CDR3 protein: CASSYLRRNSNQPQHF. CDR3 sequence (DNA): TGTGCCAGCAGTTACCTGCGGAGAAATAGCAATCAGCCCCAGCATTTT.

This clonotype showed up just a few times. The chain has TRBV10-3 and TRBJ2-2, with 9 bases identical to TRBD1. V was clipped by 3 bases and J by 6 bases; unmatched bases: 8. The germline V gene has CDR1 ENHRY and CDR2 SYGVKD. The CDR3 is 16 amino acids. CDR3 in DNA: TGTGCCATCAGTGACCCGGGACAGGGAAGGGCCGGGGAGCTGTTTTTT. Its translation: CAISDPGQGRAGELFF.

This clonotype was seen more than once but under ten times. J is TRBJ1-5 and V is TRBV30, with D unclear. CDR3 size: 13 residues. In germline, CDR1 is GTSNPN, CDR2 SVGIG (reference sequence). V dropped 2 bases and J dropped 7 bases, with 12 bases sitting between them. The CDR3 DNA follows: TGTGCCTGGAGTTCCCGGGAGCGACAGCCCCAGCATTTT. Protein product: CAWSSRERQPQHF. The variable domain in full, with the rest retrieved from reference TRBV30 and TRBJ1-5, is SQTIHQWPATLVQPVGSPLSLECTVEGTSNPNLYWYRQAAGRGLQLLFYSVGIGQISSEVPQNLSASRPQDRQFILSSKKLLLSDSGFYLCAWSSRERQPQHFGDGTRLSIL.

V and J are TRBV7-2 and TRBJ1-5, with a weak D call TRBD1 (5 bases). The CDR3 totals 17 residues. The germline CDR1 and CDR2 sequences are SGHTA and FQGNSA. The germline V and J ends were trimmed by 5 bases and 6 bases, with 23 bases remaining between them. CDR3 in DNA: TGTGCCAGCAGCAGGGATCCAGGCAGCGGGGGTAGTCAGCCCCAGCATTTT. This translates into CASSRDPGSGGSQPQHF.

The chain combines TRBV19 with TRBJ2-2; no definite D call. V gave up 7 bases and J gave up 0 bases, with 9 bases separating them. Germline CDR1 reads LNHDA; CDR2 reads SQIVND (reference sequence). The length of the CDR3 is 14 residues. The CDR3 bases are TGTGCCAGTACATTGGGCTCGAACACCGGGGAGCTGTTTTTT. This codes for CASTLGSNTGELFF. Full variable domain (outside the CDR3, taken from reference TRBV19 and TRBJ2-2): DGGITQSPKYLFRKEGQNVTLSCEQNLNHDAMYWYRQDPGQGLRLIYYSQIVNDFQKGDIAEGYSVSREKKESFPLTVTSAQKNPTAFYLCASTLGSNTGELFFGEGSRLTVL.

The table lists this clonotype with a few counts. The chain joins TRBV6-1 to TRBJ2-3; D may match TRBD1 or TRBD2 (7 bases each). This CDR3 is built from 13 residues. Looked up from germline, CDR1 is MNHNS and CDR2 is SASEGT. Trimming stripped 7 bases from V and 5 bases from J, with 13 bases between. For the CDR3, the DNA is TGTGCCAGCACCCAGGGGGGGGAAGATACGCAGTATTTT. Residues: CASTQGGEDTQYF.

The CDR3 sequence is CASSDNRGLAEAFF. The DNA of the CDR3 is TGTGCCAGCAGTGATAATAGAGGGCTTGCTGAAGCTTTCTTT. The chain uses TRBV6-1 and TRBJ1-1; D is uncertain. This CDR3 comprises 14 residues. The V and J ends lost 3 bases and 6 bases respectively, with 14 bases between them. Germline-derived CDR1 and CDR2 are MNHNS and SASEGT.

This clonotype is medium-sized. This chain links TRBV27 with TRBJ2-2; TRBD1 is a possible D gene (7 bases). The CDR3 consists of 15 residues. Looked up from germline, CDR1 is MNHEY and CDR2 is SMNVEV (reference sequence). Trimming pared 1 base from V and 4 bases from J, leaving 10 bases between. DNA of the CDR3: TGTGCCAGCAGTTTATACAGGGGAGGCACCGGGGAGCTGTTTTTT. Translated: CASSLYRGGTGELFF.

The chain is built from TRBV5-6 and TRBJ2-7, with D possibly being TRBD1 or TRBD2 (6 bases each). There are 17 residues in the CDR3. Between the trimmed V and J ends, which lost 0 bases and 2 bases, there was a span of 18 bases. CDR1 and CDR2 (germline): SGHDT, YYEEEE. CDR3 sequence: CASSLDSGAFITYEQYF. CDR3 coding DNA: TGTGCCAGCAGCTTGGATTCGGGGGCCTTTATTACCTACGAGCAGTACTTC.

This clonotype occurred a few times. The chain carries TRBV21-1 and TRBJ2-7; the table's D call, TRBD1, was not checked against the DNA. TRBV21-1 is a pseudogene. This CDR3 contains 14 residues. CDR3 sequence: CAIIFDSQIYEQYF. The CDR3 DNA follows: TGTGCCATAATTTTCGACAGCCAAATCTACGAGCAGTACTTC.

The sample holds a few counts of this clonotype. This chain uses TRBV20-1 with TRBJ2-5; TRBD2 agrees at 7 bases. Per germline, CDR1 DFQATT and CDR2 SNEGSKA (reference sequence). The CDR3 extends over 16 amino acids. The ends lost 0 bases at V and 2 bases at J; junction bases unmatched: 9. CDR3 loop: CSARDWASGLQETQYF. CDR3 nucleotide sequence: TGCAGTGCTAGAGATTGGGCTAGCGGACTTCAAGAGACCCAGTACTTC.

This clonotype has just a few counts. The chain combines TRBV21-1 with TRBJ1-1; the listed D gene, TRBD1, was not tested against the DNA. TRBV21-1 is termed a pseudogene. This CDR3 has 13 residues. The CDR3 loop reads CASSKRDLSEAFF. DNA of the CDR3: TGTGCCAGCAGCAAAAGGGACCTAAGTGAAGCTTTCTTT.

This chain joins TRBV6-1 and TRBJ1-5; D is possibly TRBD1 (5 bases). The CDR3 extends over 15 amino acids. The germline V gene has CDR1 MNHNS and CDR2 SASEGT. Trimming stripped 6 bases from V and 0 bases from J, with 12 bases between. The chain's CDR3 is CASRWDQYSNQPQHF. Written as DNA, the CDR3 is TGTGCCAGCAGATGGGACCAGTATAGCAATCAGCCCCAGCATTTT.

There are a few counts of this clonotype. The rearrangement joins TRBV6-1 to TRBJ1-2; 7 positions agree with TRBD1. The V gene's germline CDR1 is MNHNS and CDR2 SASEGT. There are 16 residues in the CDR3. The trim removed 6 bases at V and 7 bases at J, leaving 17 bases unmatched. CDR3 amino acids: CASRPPGSGGFAGYTF. The CDR3 coding sequence is TGTGCCAGCAGGCCCCCCGGTTCAGGGGGGTTCGCTGGCTACACCTTC.

This chain links TRBV20-1 with TRBJ1-5, with D possibly matching TRBD1 (5 bases). The germline V gene encodes CDR1 DFQATT and CDR2 SNEGSKA (reference sequence). Trimming removed 3 bases from V and 0 bases from J, with 18 bases in between. CDR3 length: 17 residues. The CDR3 sequence is CSASPAGMGVSNQPQHF. In DNA, the CDR3 is TGCAGTGCTAGTCCTGCGGGTATGGGGGTTAGCAATCAGCCCCAGCATTTT.

The V gene is TRBV21-1, the J gene TRBJ1-3. TRBV21-1 is listed as a pseudogene. This CDR3 contains 15 residues. The CDR3 DNA reads as TGTGCCAGCAGCAAAGGGGGAGGGCATGGAAACACCATATATTTT. Encoded protein: CASSKGGGHGNTIYF.

The sample holds a few counts of this clonotype. This chain connects TRBV4-1 to TRBJ2-2; D is perhaps TRBD2 (5 bases). V dropped 1 base and J dropped 0 bases, with 6 bases sitting between them. This CDR3 is built from 15 residues. CDR1 MGHRA and CDR2 YSYEKL come from the germline V gene. This CDR3 reads CASSQALANTGELFF. CDR3 in DNA: TGCGCCAGCAGCCAAGCACTAGCGAACACCGGGGAGCTGTTTTTT.

This clonotype was counted a few times. The rearrangement links TRBV19 to TRBJ2-3, with 8 bases matching TRBD2. The CDR3 has 14 residues. CDR1 and CDR2 from the germline V gene are LNHDA and SQIVND (reference sequence). V was pared by 5 bases and J by 1 base, with 2 bases of the junction left unmatched. DNA of the CDR3: TGTGCCAGTAGTCCGGGACTAGGCACAGATACGCAGTATTTT. This gives the protein CASSPGLGTDTQYF.

V and J are TRBV7-6 and TRBJ1-5; 9 bases match TRBD1. The germline V gene has CDR1 SGHVS and CDR2 FNYEAQ. The CDR3 sequence is 14 residues long. Unmatched junction bases numbered 0, after V lost 0 bases and J lost 6 bases. CDR3 coding DNA: TGTGCCAGCAGCTTAGCGGGACAGGGTCAGCCCCAGCATTTT. The encoded protein is CASSLAGQGQPQHF.